A selection of T cell receptor beta chains follows, all from one sample in a study of untreated major depressive disorder. Only in-frame clones appear in the TCRdb table, and some are missing; sequencing was by immunoSEQ multiplex PCR. The sample has under 20,000 clones; roughly 90% are singletons. Sequencing used CD4+ T cells from PBMCs. The receptors shown here come from a woman in her forties with major depressive disorder. The CDR3 runs from the conserved cysteine through the conserved F or W. The D gene is left open where the match is weak. Clone size is shown for a subset of rows, as once, few, many or a class of expanded clone.

TRBJ1-5	TRBV10-3	.	.	TGTGCCATCAGAGGACAGCTTAATCAGCCCCAGCATTTT	CAIRGQLNQPQHF
TRBJ2-2	TRBV6-1	.	TRBD2	TGTGCCAGCAGTGTAGGGAGACTAGCGGGGCAAACCGGGGAGCTGTTTTTT	CASSVGRLAGQTGELFF
TRBJ1-1	TRBV2	.	TRBD1	TGTGCCAGCAGCGAAAGATTGGGACAGGCCCCGCGAGCTTTCTTT	CASSERLGQAPRAFF
TRBJ1-5	TRBV7-2	.	.	TGTGCCAGCAGCTTAGTCAGCAATCAGCCCCAGCATTTT	CASSLVSNQPQHF
TRBJ1-2	TRBV6-4	once	.	TGTGCCAGCAGTGAGGGTCACGGATCCTATGGCTACACCTTC	CASSEGHGSYGYTF
TRBJ1-2	TRBV7-9	.	TRBD1	TGTGCCAGCAGCTTAGCTGGGCAGGGGGCTGGGGGCTACACCTTC	CASSLAGQGAGGYTF
TRBJ1-4	TRBV2	.	.	TGTGCCAGCTCCCCGGGGTGGGAAAAACTGTTTTTT	CASSPGWEKLFF
TRBJ2-3	TRBV4-2	.	.	TGTGCCAGCAGCCAAGTGTGGGAGAGGAACACAGATACGCAGTATTTT	CASSQVWERNTDTQYF
TRBJ2-6	TRBV18	once	.	TGTGCCAGCTCATTACAGCCGGGCCTCTCTGGGGCCAACGTCCTGACTTTC	CASSLQPGLSGANVLTF
TRBJ1-5	TRBV10-1	.	.	TGCGCCAGCAGTGAGGGGGGGCTCTTAGAACAGCCCCAGCATTTT	CASSEGGLLEQPQHF
TRBJ2-7	TRBV5-1	.	.	TGCGCCAGCAGCTTGTTAAGAAACACGGGACCATACGTATACGAGCAGTACTTC	CASSLLRNTGPYVYEQYF
TRBJ1-5	TRBV6-1	.	TRBD1	TGTGCCAGCATTCGGGACAGGAATCAGCCCCAGCATTTT	CASIRDRNQPQHF
TRBJ2-2	TRBV14	.	TRBD2	TGTGCCAGCAGCCAATGGCTAGCGGGTAGCACCGGGGAGCTGTTTTTT	CASSQWLAGSTGELFF
TRBJ2-2	TRBV9	.	.	TGTGCCAGCAGCGTAGGTAGACATGGCGCCGGGGAGCTGTTTTTT	CASSVGRHGAGELFF
TRBJ2-2	TRBV27	.	.	TGTGCCAGCAGGGGGGGGGAGCTGTTTTTT	CASRGGELFF
TRBJ1-2	TRBV5-1	.	.	TGCGCCAGCAGCCAAACGACAGGAGCTAACTATGGCTACACCTTC	CASSQTTGANYGYTF
TRBJ1-3	TRBV5-1	.	.	TGCGCCAGCAGCCTCGAGCGGGGGCCTGGAAACACCATATATTTT	CASSLERGPGNTIYF
TRBJ2-2	TRBV5-1	.	TRBD2	TGCGCCAGCAGCCCGCTAGGTAGCGGGAGTGCTTACACCGGGGAGCTGTTTTTT	CASSPLGSGSAYTGELFF
TRBJ2-1	TRBV5-1	.	TRBD2	TGCGCCAGCGGCGGTAGCGGGAGTCTCTACAATGAGCAGTTCTTC	CASGGSGSLYNEQFF
TRBJ2-1	TRBV27	.	.	TGTGCCAGCAGTTTATCGCTCCCTCGTTACAATGAGCAGTTCTTC	CASSLSLPRYNEQFF
TRBJ1-4	TRBV28	.	.	TGTGCCAGCAGTTCCTACAGGGAGGGGGAAAAACTGTTTTTT	CASSSYREGEKLFF
TRBJ2-2	TRBV4-1	.	TRBD2	TGCGCCAGCAGCCCCGGTAGCGGGGCCAACACCGGGGAGCTGTTTTTT	CASSPGSGANTGELFF
TRBJ2-3	TRBV9	.	TRBD2	TGTGCCAGCAGCCCGCTAGCGGGAGATCGAGATACGCAGTATTTT	CASSPLAGDRDTQYF
TRBJ2-2	TRBV7-7	once	.	TGTGCTAGCAGCCCCTCTGGGGTTACCGGGGAGCTGTTTTTT	CASSPSGVTGELFF
TRBJ2-7	TRBV4-2	once	.	TGTGCCAGCAGCCAAGATCCTAGCAGCTCCTACGAGCAGTACTTC	CASSQDPSSSYEQYF
TRBJ1-5	TRBV19	once	.	TGTGCCAGTACGGGGGACTCAGTTTTTCAGCCCCAGCATTTT	CASTGDSVFQPQHF
TRBJ1-2	TRBV2	.	TRBD1	TGTGCCAGCAGTCTTACCCGGACAGGGTTTGAGAGCGGCTACACCTTC	CASSLTRTGFESGYTF
TRBJ1-4	TRBV7-9	.	.	TGTGCCAGCAGCTTAGGAGGGCTGGTCGCAAAACTGTTTTTT	CASSLGGLVAKLFF
TRBJ2-1	TRBV4-1	.	TRBD2	TGCGCCAGCAGCCAAGCTTCTAGCGGGGGTTACAATGAGCAGTTCTTC	CASSQASSGGYNEQFF
TRBJ1-1	TRBV18	.	.	TGTGCCAGCTCACCACTCGGTCAGGGGATGGGTGAAGCTTTCTTT	CASSPLGQGMGEAFF
TRBJ2-2	TRBV19	.	.	TGTGCCAGTAGTATAGGAAGGCGGGTCGCCGGGGAGCTGTTTTTT	CASSIGRRVAGELFF
TRBJ2-1	TRBV6-5	.	TRBD2	TGTGCCAGCAGCCTCACTAGCGGGAGCCTCCATGAGCAGTTCTTC	CASSLTSGSLHEQFF
TRBJ1-6	TRBV4-1	.	.	TGCGCCAGCAGCCAACGGGTGGAGAGGGGTAATTCACCCCTCCACTTT	CASSQRVERGNSPLHF
TRBJ1-6	TRBV5-1	.	.	TGCGCCAGCAGCTTGGATTCCGGCATTGATTCACCCCTCCACTTT	CASSLDSGIDSPLHF
TRBJ2-7	TRBV19	.	TRBD1	TGTGCCAGTGGCCGATATGGACAGGAGGAGCAGTACTTC	CASGRYGQEEQYF
TRBJ2-7	TRBV6-5	.	.	TGTGCCAGCAGCCCGGGAGTTTCCTACGAGCAGTACTTC	CASSPGVSYEQYF
TRBJ1-6	TRBV5-1	once	TRBD1	TGCGCCAGCAGCTTGGAAGGGACAGGCTATAATTCACCCCTCCACTTT	CASSLEGTGYNSPLHF
TRBJ2-4	TRBV4-3	.	.	TGCGCCAGCAGCCACGGGCAGGATTCAGGTCGAAACATTCAGTACTTC	CASSHGQDSGRNIQYF
TRBJ2-3	TRBV14	.	TRBD2	TGTGCCAGCAGCCTCCGGGACTCCGGACTAGGGCGTACCACAGATACGCAGTATTTT	CASSLRDSGLGRTTDTQYF
TRBJ1-5	TRBV5-6	.	.	TGTGCCAGCAGTCGCTACAGGGCGGCTAGCAATCAGCCCCAGCATTTT	CASSRYRAASNQPQHF
TRBJ2-7	TRBV11-2	.	.	TGTGCCAGCAGCACCGACTACGAGCAGTACTTC	CASSTDYEQYF
TRBJ1-1	TRBV6-1	few	.	TGTGCCACCCAGCAGAAGATGAACACTGAAGCTTTCTTT	CATQQKMNTEAFF
TRBJ2-5	TRBV7-7	few	TRBD2	TGTGCTAGCAGCCCCGGGCGGCTAGCGGGGGGAGAGACCCAGTACTTC	CASSPGRLAGGETQYF
TRBJ2-5	TRBV28	once	TRBD1	TGTGCCAGCAGTTCAATAGGGACAGGAGAGAAAGAGACCCAGTACTTC	CASSSIGTGEKETQYF
TRBJ1-2	TRBV6-1	once	TRBD1	TGTGCCAGCAGTGCACCGGGACAGGGTCACCCCTATGGCTACACCTTC	CASSAPGQGHPYGYTF
TRBJ2-3	TRBV6-6	.	.	TGTGCCAGCAGCTTCTCGGGCGGCACAGATACGCAGTATTTT	CASSFSGGTDTQYF
TRBJ1-3	TRBV28	.	.	TGTGCCAGCAGTTTATTGGGCAGAAGTGGAAACACCATATATTTT	CASSLLGRSGNTIYF
TRBJ1-4	TRBV7-2	.	.	TGTGCCAGCAGCTTAGGGGGGCACAATGAAAAACTGTTTTTT	CASSLGGHNEKLFF
TRBJ2-6	TRBV15	.	.	TGTGCCACCAGCAGGGACCCTGGGGCCAACGTCCTGACTTTC	CATSRDPGANVLTF
TRBJ2-5	TRBV7-8	.	.	TGTGCCAGCAGCTTAGGTCTACCGGGTCGAAGCGAGACCCAGTACTTC	CASSLGLPGRSETQYF
TRBJ1-5	TRBV10-3	.	.	TGTGCCATCAGTGAGTCCTCAGACTCGCCCCAGCATTTT	CAISESSDSPQHF
TRBJ1-1	TRBV14	few	TRBD1	TGTGCCAGCAGCCCCAGGGGGCTCTACTCCACTGAAGCTTTCTTT	CASSPRGLYSTEAFF
TRBJ2-7	TRBV6-6	once	.	TGTGCCAGCAGTTACTCGTCCTACGAGCAGTACTTC	CASSYSSYEQYF
TRBJ2-1	TRBV21-1	.	.	TGTGCCAGCGTCTCACTTCGCTATGAGCAGTTCTTC	CASVSLRYEQFF
TRBJ1-1	TRBV4-2	.	TRBD1	TGTGCCAGCAGCCTTGGACAGGGGGCCGCTGAAGCTTTCTTT	CASSLGQGAAEAFF
TRBJ2-3	TRBV7-7	.	.	TGTGCTAGCAGCTTGCGGGACAGACGCACAGATACGCAGTATTTT	CASSLRDRRTDTQYF
TRBJ2-2	TRBV11-2	.	.	TGTGCCAGCAGCTTAGACGGCGGGGAGCTGTTTTTT	CASSLDGGELFF
TRBJ1-2	TRBV7-9	.	.	TGTGCCAGCAGCTTAGCGGCGGGACCTAACTATGGCTACACCTTC	CASSLAAGPNYGYTF
TRBJ2-4	TRBV6-1	.	TRBD1	TGTGCCAGCAGATACAGGGGAAACATTCAGTACTTC	CASRYRGNIQYF